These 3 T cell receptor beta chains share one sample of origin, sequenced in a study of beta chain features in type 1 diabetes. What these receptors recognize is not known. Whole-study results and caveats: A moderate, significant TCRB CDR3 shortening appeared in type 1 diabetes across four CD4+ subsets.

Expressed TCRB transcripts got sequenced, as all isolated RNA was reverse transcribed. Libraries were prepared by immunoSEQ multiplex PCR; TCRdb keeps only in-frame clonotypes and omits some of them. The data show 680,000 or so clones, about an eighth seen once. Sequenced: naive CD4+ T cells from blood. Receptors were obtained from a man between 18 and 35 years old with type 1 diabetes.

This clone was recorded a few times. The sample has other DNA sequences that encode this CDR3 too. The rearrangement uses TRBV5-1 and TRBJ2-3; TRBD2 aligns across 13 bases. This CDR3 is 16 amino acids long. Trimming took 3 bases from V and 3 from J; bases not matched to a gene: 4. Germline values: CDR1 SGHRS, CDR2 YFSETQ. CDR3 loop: CASSSGTSGATDTQYF. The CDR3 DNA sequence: TGCGCCAGCAGCTCCGGGACTAGCGGGGCGACAGATACGCAGTATTTT.

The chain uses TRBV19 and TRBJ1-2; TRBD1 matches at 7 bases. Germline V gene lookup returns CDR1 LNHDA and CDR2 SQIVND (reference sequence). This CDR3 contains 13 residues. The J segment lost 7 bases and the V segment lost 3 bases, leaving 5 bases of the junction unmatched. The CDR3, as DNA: TGTGCCAGTAGTATTAAGACAGGGAGTGGCTACACCTTC. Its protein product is CASSIKTGSGYTF.

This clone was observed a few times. CDR3 coding DNA: TGTGCCATCAGTGAGTGGACAGGGGGTATGAGGGACACTGAAGCTTTCTTT. Protein sequence: CAISEWTGGMRDTEAFF. J is TRBJ1-1 and V is TRBV10-3; TRBD1 agrees at 10 bases. V dropped 1 base and J dropped 3; count of bases not matched to a gene: 8. Germline V gives CDR1 ENHRY, CDR2 SYGVKD. This CDR3 contains 17 residues.